This TCR beta chain was retrieved from a study of CD8+ T cells in alopecia areata. Study overall: Twice daily, treated patients received 5 to 10 mg of oral tofacitinib. Study outcomes and limitations: Numerous clones, expanded in lesions, remained in scalp and blood during tofacitinib.

As to treatment: oral pan-JAK inhibitor, 5-10 mg twice daily. It was from alopecia areata patients that lesional scalp punch biopsies and peripheral blood were collected. PBMCs served as the source from which CD4+ and CD8+ T cells were sorted. The V end was cut by 3 bases, the J end by 0 bases, with 10 bases between. Per germline, CDR1 SEHNR and CDR2 FQNEAQ (reference sequence). This CDR3 has 15 amino acids. Sequencing used cDNA as its template, made by extracting RNA and reverse transcribing it. Measured with immunoSEQ multiplex PCR; TCRdb has only the in-frame clones, and not every one. This table holds some 110,000 clones, about 60% found once. The sample holds a few counts of this clone. The antigen is undetermined.

This TCR was recovered from a human donor with alopecia areata. The gene calls are TRBV7-9 and TRBJ2-3; TRBD2 is a possible D gene (6 bases). This material consisted of CD8+ T cells sorted from blood, taken at week 24, from a patient treated with tofacitinib. The CDR3 sequence: CASSFGGSSTDTQYF. The CDR3 DNA reads TGTGCCAGCAGCTTCGGGGGTTCTAGCACAGATACGCAGTATTTT.